The 5 T cell receptor beta chains below were found in one sample sequenced in a study of response to subunit inactivated influenza vaccine. TCRdb re-called the RT-PCR reads with MiXCR, one entry per CDR3 protein. The repertoire holds about 780,000 distinct CDR3 sequences, with 18% as singletons. The sample here was PBMCs from blood, taken approximately 5 days after vaccination. The source of these receptors is a man aged 45-65 years who received an inactivated influenza vaccine.

The V call is TRBV7-9, the J call TRBJ1-5; 7 positions match TRBD1. J lost 5 bases, V lost 0 bases, and 1 base had no gene match. CDR1 is SEHNR, CDR2 FQNEAQ, per germline (reference sequence). This CDR3 comprises 14 residues. The CDR3 loop is CASSLAGGHQPQHF. The CDR3 nucleotides are TGTGCCAGCAGCTTAGCAGGGGGCCATCAGCCCCAGCATTTT.

The chain carries TRBV4-3 and TRBJ2-7; perhaps TRBD1 as D (6 bases). Trimming shortened V by 8 bases and J by 3 bases, and 20 bases separated the two germline ends. Germline CDR1 LGHNA, CDR2 YSLEER. This CDR3 has 15 residues. Written as DNA, the CDR3 is TGCGCCAGCTCCGTCTCAAGACGAGGGGGCTACGAGCAGTACTTC. As protein: CASSVSRRGGYEQYF.

The DNA of the CDR3 is TGCGCCAGCAGCCAAGATAAGAACACCGGGGAGCTGTTTTTT. This gives the protein CASSQDKNTGELFF. The chain combines TRBV4-3 with TRBJ2-2; D uncertain. The CDR3 sequence is 14 residues long. Germline V lookup: CDR1 LGHNA, CDR2 YSLEER. The germline V and J ends were trimmed by 0 bases and 1 base, with 3 bases remaining between them.

The chain couples TRBV20-1 to TRBJ2-7, with D unclear. The CDR3 is made up of 11 amino acids. The germline V gene has CDR1 DFQATT and CDR2 SNEGSKA (reference sequence). The V gene lost 0 bases and the J gene lost 7 bases, with 7 bases spanning the gap. The CDR3 DNA sequence: TGCAGTGCTAGAGATCTTCTAGAGCAGTACTTC. This encodes CSARDLLEQYF.

Remarks on this clonotype: An end of the junction does not agree with germline; a read error may underlie this. CDR3 in DNA: TGTGCCAGCAGTTTTGGGACAGGGCTGGAGACCCGGTACTTC. It is translated as CASSFGTGLETRYF. The V and J genes are TRBV28 and TRBJ2-5, with 9 positions matching TRBD1. CDR3 length: 14 amino acids. Germline V CDR1 and CDR2: MDHEN, SYDVKM.